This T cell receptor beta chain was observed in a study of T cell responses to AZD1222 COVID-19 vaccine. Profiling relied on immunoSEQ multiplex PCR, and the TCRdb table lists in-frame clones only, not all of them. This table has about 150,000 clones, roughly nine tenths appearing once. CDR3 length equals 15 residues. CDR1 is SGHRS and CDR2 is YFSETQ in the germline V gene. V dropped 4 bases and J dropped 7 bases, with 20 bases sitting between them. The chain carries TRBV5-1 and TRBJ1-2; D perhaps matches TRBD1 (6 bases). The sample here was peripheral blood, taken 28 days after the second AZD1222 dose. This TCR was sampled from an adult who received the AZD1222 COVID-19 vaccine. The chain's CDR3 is CASSGELGARVGYTF. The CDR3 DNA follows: TGCGCCAGCAGCGGGGAGCTGGGGGCAAGGGTTGGCTACACCTTC.